This T cell receptor (beta chain) was sequenced in a study of T-cell memory formation after mild COVID-19. Study at large: TCR clusters showed largely donor specificity.

TCRdb itself ran the 5' RACE reads through MiXCR, one entry per CDR3 protein. The sample shows 300,000 to 400,000 distinct CDR3 sequences, 15% to 20% of them seen only once. Study outcomes and limitations: Some clones that responded turned up in pre-infection memory, which suggests that cross-reactive memory joined in. The main location of contracting CD4+ clones was CM and EM, and that of contracting CD8+ clones was EMRA.

The germline gives CDR1 MNHEY, CDR2 SMNVEV (reference sequence). The CDR3 extends over 13 amino acids. J gave up 9 bases and V 6 bases, and 5 bases lay outside the gene matches. This clonotype was found a few times. No antigen is known for it. The chain joins TRBV27 to TRBJ2-5, with 12 positions matching TRBD2. The specimen was PBMCs or a T cell subset sorted from them (not recorded which). The source is a man younger than 30 who had mild COVID-19 (a few samples of this study predate the infection). Cell type and time point are not known. CDR3 in DNA: TGTGCCAGCAGCGCTAGCGGGGGGGCCGCCCAGTACTTC. Encoded protein: CASSASGGAAQYF.